The clone carrying this T cell receptor beta chain was observed at least ten times. These data belong to a study of response to subunit inactivated influenza vaccine. CDR3 size: 14 residues. Germline loops: CDR1 SEHNR, CDR2 FQNEAQ (reference sequence). V was trimmed by 5 bases and J by 10 bases, leaving 18 bases between them. Each CDR3 protein is one row after TCRdb ran MiXCR on the RT-PCR reads. Altogether roughly 550,000 distinct CDR3 sequences are present, under 30% being singletons, with the ten largest covering approximately 3%. These sequences were also reported in another study, on T cells expressing NK-cell markers. That report notes: UMIs accompanied the 5'RACE template switching by which TCR beta cDNA was made.

Material: CD4+ T cells sorted from PBMCs, obtained approximately 12 days after vaccination. The chain combines TRBV7-9 with TRBJ2-1, with D perhaps TRBD2 (6 bases). The source of this sequence is a man aged 50-59 years who received an inactivated influenza vaccine. CDR3 sequence: CASSPPGGIGEQFF. CDR3 nucleotides: TGTGCCAGCAGCCCCCCTGGGGGGATAGGGGAGCAGTTCTTC.